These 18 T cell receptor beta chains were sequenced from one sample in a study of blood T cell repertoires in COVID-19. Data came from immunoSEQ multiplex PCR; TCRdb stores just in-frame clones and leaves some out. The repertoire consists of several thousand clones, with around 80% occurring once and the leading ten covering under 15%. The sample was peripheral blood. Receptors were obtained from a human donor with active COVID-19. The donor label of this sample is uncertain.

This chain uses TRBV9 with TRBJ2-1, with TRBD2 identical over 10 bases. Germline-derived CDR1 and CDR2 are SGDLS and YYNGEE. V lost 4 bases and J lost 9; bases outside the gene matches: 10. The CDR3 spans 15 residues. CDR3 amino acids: CASSSAGTSVSEQFF. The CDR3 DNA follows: TGTGCCAGCAGCTCGGCCGGGACTAGCGTTAGTGAGCAGTTCTTC.

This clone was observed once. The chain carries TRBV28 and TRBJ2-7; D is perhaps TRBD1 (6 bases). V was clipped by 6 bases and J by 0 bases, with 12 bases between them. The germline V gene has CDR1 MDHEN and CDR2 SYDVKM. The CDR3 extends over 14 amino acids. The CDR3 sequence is CASRERTASYEQYF. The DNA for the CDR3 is TGTGCCAGCAGAGAGAGGACAGCCTCCTACGAGCAGTACTTC.

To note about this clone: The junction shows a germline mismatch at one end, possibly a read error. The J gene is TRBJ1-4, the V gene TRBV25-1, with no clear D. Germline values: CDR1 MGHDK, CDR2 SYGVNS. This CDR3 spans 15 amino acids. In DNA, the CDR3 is TGTGCCAGCAGGGAATGGGAGGATAACGGGGAAAAACTGTTTTTT. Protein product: CASREWEDNGEKLFF.

Written as DNA, the CDR3 is TGTGCCTGGACGACAGCCAGCTCCTATAATTCACCCCTCCACTTT. Its translation: CAWTTASSYNSPLHF. The chain has TRBV30 and TRBJ1-6, with a tentative D call TRBD1 (5 bases). The CDR3 covers 15 residues. Germline V gene lookup returns CDR1 GTSNPN and CDR2 SVGIG (reference sequence). The ends were cut back, 4 bases at V and 0 bases at J, with 10 bases in the middle.

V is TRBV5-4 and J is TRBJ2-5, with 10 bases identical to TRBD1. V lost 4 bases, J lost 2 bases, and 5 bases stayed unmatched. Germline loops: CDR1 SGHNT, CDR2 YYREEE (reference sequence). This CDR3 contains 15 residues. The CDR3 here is CASSPDRGRQETQYF. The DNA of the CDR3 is TGTGCCAGCAGCCCTGACAGGGGGCGGCAAGAGACCCAGTACTTC.

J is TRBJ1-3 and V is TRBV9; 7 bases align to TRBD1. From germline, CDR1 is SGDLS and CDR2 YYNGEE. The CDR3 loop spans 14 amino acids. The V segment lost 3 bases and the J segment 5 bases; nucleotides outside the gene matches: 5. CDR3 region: CASSAADRRNTIYF. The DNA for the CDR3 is TGTGCCAGCAGCGCTGCGGACAGGCGAAACACCATATATTTT.

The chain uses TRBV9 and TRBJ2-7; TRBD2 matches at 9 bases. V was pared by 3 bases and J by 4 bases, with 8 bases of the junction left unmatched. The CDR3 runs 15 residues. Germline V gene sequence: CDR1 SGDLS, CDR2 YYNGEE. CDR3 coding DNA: TGTGCCAGCAGCGCCCTGGGCGGGGGGGTATACGAGCAGTACTTC. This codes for CASSALGGGVYEQYF.

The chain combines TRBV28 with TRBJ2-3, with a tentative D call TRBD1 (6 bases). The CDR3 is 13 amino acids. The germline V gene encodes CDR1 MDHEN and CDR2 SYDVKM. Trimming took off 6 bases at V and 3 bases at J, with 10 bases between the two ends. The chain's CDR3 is CASSSTGTDTQYF. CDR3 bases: TGTGCCAGCAGCAGCACAGGGACAGATACGCAGTATTTT.

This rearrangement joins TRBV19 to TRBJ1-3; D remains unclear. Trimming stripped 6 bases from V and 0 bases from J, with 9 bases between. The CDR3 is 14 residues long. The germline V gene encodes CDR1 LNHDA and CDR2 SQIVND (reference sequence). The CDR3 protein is CASSDPGSGNTIYF. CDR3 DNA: TGTGCCAGTAGCGATCCAGGCTCTGGAAACACCATATATTTT.

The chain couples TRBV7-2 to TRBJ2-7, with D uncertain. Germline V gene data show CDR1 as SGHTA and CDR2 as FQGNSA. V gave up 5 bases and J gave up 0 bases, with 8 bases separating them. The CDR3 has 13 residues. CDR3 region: CASSLKNSYEQYF. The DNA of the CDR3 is TGTGCCAGCAGCCTTAAAAACTCCTACGAGCAGTACTTC. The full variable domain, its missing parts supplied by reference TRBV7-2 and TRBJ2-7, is GAGVSQSPSNKVTEKGKDVELRCDPISGHTALYWYRQSLGQGLEFLIYFQGNSAPDKSGLPSDRFSAERTGGSVSTLTIQRTQQEDSAVYLCASSLKNSYEQYFGPGTRLTVT.

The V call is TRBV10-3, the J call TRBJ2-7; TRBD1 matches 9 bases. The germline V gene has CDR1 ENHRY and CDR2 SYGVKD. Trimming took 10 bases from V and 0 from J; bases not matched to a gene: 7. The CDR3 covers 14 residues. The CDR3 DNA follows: TGTGCCAGTCGGGACAGGGACACCTCCTACGAGCAGTACTTC. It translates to CASRDRDTSYEQYF.

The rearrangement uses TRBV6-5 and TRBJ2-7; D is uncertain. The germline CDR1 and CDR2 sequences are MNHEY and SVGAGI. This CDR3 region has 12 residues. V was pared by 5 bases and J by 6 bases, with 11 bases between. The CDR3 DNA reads TGTGCCAGCAGTCCTACCGCCGGCGAGCAGTACTTC. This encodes CASSPTAGEQYF.

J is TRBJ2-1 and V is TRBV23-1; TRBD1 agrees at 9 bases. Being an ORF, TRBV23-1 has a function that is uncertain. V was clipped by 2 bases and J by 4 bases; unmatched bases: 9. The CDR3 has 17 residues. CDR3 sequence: CASSQPSDRGLYNEQFF. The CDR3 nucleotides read TGCGCCAGCAGTCAACCATCGGACAGGGGACTTTACAATGAGCAGTTCTTC.

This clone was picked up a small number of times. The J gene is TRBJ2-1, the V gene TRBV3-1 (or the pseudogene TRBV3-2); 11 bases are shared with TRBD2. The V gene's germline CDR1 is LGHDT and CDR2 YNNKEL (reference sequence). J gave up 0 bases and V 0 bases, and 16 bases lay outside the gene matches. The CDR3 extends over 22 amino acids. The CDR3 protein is CASSQDSYWIAGGKSSYNEQFF. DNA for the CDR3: TGTGCCAGCAGCCAAGACTCCTACTGGATAGCGGGAGGGAAAAGCTCCTACAATGAGCAGTTCTTC.

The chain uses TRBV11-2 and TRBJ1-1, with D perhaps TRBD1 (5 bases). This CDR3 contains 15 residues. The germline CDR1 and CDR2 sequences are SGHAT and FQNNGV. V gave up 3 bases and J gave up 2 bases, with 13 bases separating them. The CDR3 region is CASSLMGLPNTEAFF. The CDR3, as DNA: TGTGCCAGCAGCTTGATGGGGCTCCCCAACACTGAAGCTTTCTTT.

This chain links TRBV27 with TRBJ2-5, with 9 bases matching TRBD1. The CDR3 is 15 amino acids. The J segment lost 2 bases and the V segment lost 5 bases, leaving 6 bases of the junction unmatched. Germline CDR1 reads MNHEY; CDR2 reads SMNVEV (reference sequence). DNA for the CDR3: TGTGCCAGCAGTACCTACAGGGGGCGGCAAGAGACCCAGTACTTC. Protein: CASSTYRGRQETQYF.

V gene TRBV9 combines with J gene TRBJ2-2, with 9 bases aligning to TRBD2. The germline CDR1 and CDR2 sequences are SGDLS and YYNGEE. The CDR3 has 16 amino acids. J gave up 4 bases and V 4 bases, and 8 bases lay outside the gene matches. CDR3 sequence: CASSPGNSGGTGELFF. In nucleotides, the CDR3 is TGTGCCAGCAGCCCCGGTAATAGCGGGGGCACCGGGGAGCTGTTTTTT.

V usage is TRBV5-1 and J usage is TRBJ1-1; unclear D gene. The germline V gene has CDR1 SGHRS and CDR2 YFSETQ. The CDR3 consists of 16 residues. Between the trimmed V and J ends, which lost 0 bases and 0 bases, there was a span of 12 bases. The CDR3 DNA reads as TGCGCCAGCAGCTTGGGGTCAACGGGAATGAACACTGAAGCTTTCTTT. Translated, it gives CASSLGSTGMNTEAFF.